The entry below describes one T cell receptor beta chain. The sample holds a few counts of this clone. What this receptor recognizes is not known. Base-call qualities are not available, and no considerably larger clone is one nucleotide away. Trimming costs V 3 bases and J 4 bases, and their ends lie 15 bases apart. According to the germline V gene (reference sequence), CDR1 reads LNHDA and CDR2 reads SQIVND. Taken from cysteine to phenylalanine, the CDR3 has 15 residues. Only the CDR3 portion is preserved as DNA: 45 bases, with reading frame beginning at the first base. Libraries were made using the immunoSEQ multiplex PCR assay. For the multiplex PCR, a mixture combining 60 forward primers for TCR Vbeta segments and 13 reverse primers for TCR Jbeta segments was used. Amplification of the CDR3 region of rearranged TCR beta genes was performed with a multiplex PCR assay on genomic DNA. On the Illumina HiSeq System, the amplified TCR beta libraries were sequenced as 87-base-pair reads. In the paper's pipeline: Across the roughly 700 repertoires, a later analysis counted tens of millions of unique TCR beta chains, 9 million to 14 million of which were shared by at least two donors. To remove PCR and sequencing errors, raw reads were error-corrected and collapsed into unique sequences using a nearest-neighbor algorithm that merged closely related sequences. To assign V, D and J gene segments, CDR3 sequences were aligned to IMGT reference sequences. Each retained sequence needed at least a six-nucleotide match to both a V gene segment and a J gene segment. Rearrangements were classified as productive when the CDR3 lacked stop codons and remained in frame with V and J, and all other rearrangements were classified as non-productive. CDR3 was defined according to IMGT convention as the region running from the second conserved V-encoded cysteine to the conserved J-encoded phenylalanine. The earlier analysis of some 580 of the donors excluded any sequence lacking an unambiguous match to a single V gene segment. An earlier analysis of about 590 of the donors classified V segments as functional when productive rearrangements were above 56.7% and as segregating when the standard deviation between donors was above 5%. A statistical classification framework was built for diagnosing cytomegalovirus status from the catalog of TCR beta chain sequences. In a later analysis, V and J genes were assigned by comparing TCR nucleotide sequences against IMGT/GENE-DB human TR gene sequences. In a later analysis, CDR3 sequences and most-parsimonious VDJ recombination scenarios were assigned using the TCRdist pipeline. In a later analysis, every TCR beta chain was defined by the combination of its CDR3 amino acid sequence and its V-gene family, and reads without a unique V-gene family were dropped. As a way to deal with suspected cross-contamination and a sequencing artifact, a later analysis dropped 450 to 700 nucleotide sequences that were highly shared and had low generation probability. In a later analysis, a clonal expansion index was calculated for each public chain from normalized within-repertoire ranks of inferred template counts. A later analysis computed generation probabilities with a VDJ recombination model fitted to out-of-frame rearrangements, and checked the results against IGoR. In a later analysis, TCR-TCR, TCR-HLA and TCR-CMV co-occurrence was scored with hypergeometric tests, and a repertoire-size bias correction was applied to TCR pairs. To estimate false discovery rates, a later analysis permuted the HLA or CMV assignments 20 times. A later analysis grouped co-occurring TCRs with DBSCAN, adding TCRdist sequence similarity when clustering within HLA-allele-positive subsets. Repertoires with fewer than 30,000 or more than 120,000 public chains, plus five repertoires with anomalous nucleotide sharing, were excluded from co-occurrence clustering. The source is immuneACCESS, and TCRdb retained only in-frame sequences with V and J called. Part of the clones is not carried over; for the studies checked, unresolved V genes explain less than half of this, and the remainder is unexplained. The DNA was the basis for D and trimming; V, J and clone size are from that table. The sample yields about 110,000 clones; 60% to 80% were counted once. The ten largest clones take up 0.79% of the sample.

The sample originates from a study of cytomegalovirus exposure and HLA in healthy donors (dated by TCRdb to about 2017). Regarding the study in general: According to an earlier analysis of around 600 of the donors, about 190 million T cells yielded 120 million or so unique TCR beta sequences and about 280 Gb of sequence data. Roughly 300 gigabases of sequencing data and roughly 81 million unique TCR sequences made up an early release that covered some 640 HLA-typed donors. Of the roughly 410 genotyped donors, over 80% were placed in the genetic ancestry cluster associated with self-reported Caucasian donors. The study was designed to test whether signatures of past pathogen exposure could be identified by cataloging public T cell receptors. The T cell repertoires of 666 subjects were profiled by immunosequencing and related to cytomegalovirus serostatus. Besides the first cohort of around 700 subjects, a separate validation cohort made up of around 120 different subjects was used. To predict cytomegalovirus infection status, the study combined high-throughput TCR immunosequencing, statistical association of individual TCRs with disease status, and machine learning. In a later analysis, previously published TCR beta repertoires from 670 or so donors were re-analyzed and high-resolution HLA genotyping was added so that TCR occurrence patterns could be studied. In the later analysis, no new phenotypic data were used to find candidate immune exposures; instead, reliance was placed on TCR beta sequences and their occurrence across donors. In an earlier analysis of 587 of the donors, high-throughput TCR beta sequencing was used to judge whether each TCR beta V gene segment behaved as functional or pseudogenic. Donor age, sex, ethnicity and CMV serostatus were collected together with the repertoire data. Genome-wide SNP genotypes for about three fifths of the roughly 670 donors were used in a later genetic analysis, which treated that subset as a discovery cohort. All discovery cohort repertoires had been generated on a single sequencing platform. HLA typing covered class I and class II loci at four-digit resolution. Typing coverage differed by locus: A, B, C, DRB1 and DQB1 were typed in roughly 620-630 donors, DQA1 in about 500, DPA1 in 600 to 610, and DPB1 in just under 480. Roughly 5 DR-DQ haplotypes were handled as single units for association and clustering because linkage in the cohort was strong. Among a few hundred genotyped donors of the cohort, an average of around 240,000 unique TCR beta nucleotide sequences were sequenced per donor, 15% to 20% of them non-productive. The investigation overall reported the following: Some IMGT-functional V segments, including TRBV6-2 and TRBV6-3, could not be distinguished by the 87-base-pair reads and were therefore excluded. Because HLA typing was unavailable for some donors at each locus, only the typed subset was used in association tests. Most TCR sequences were seen in very few donors, while some public TCRs were found in many individuals. In a later analysis, several top co-occurrence clusters were reported to appear linked to parvovirus B19, influenza, CMV and Epstein-Barr virus. In a later analysis, TCR association rates were found to vary across HLA loci, with the most associated TCRs seen for DRB1 alleles and the fewest for HLA-C alleles. A cluster of highly shared sequence variants was judged likely to represent a technical artifact of the sequencing pipeline. A later analysis found that HLA-associated TCR beta chains were more clonally expanded and had lower generation probabilities than equally common non-associated chains. In this cohort, only TCR beta chains were sequenced, and detectable features were limited by the absence of alpha or paired-chain data. Linkage disequilibrium might explain the correlated functional status among segregating V segments, but an unknown experimental factor could not be ruled out. An association between a missense DCLRE1C variant and V-gene and J-gene trimming of TCR beta chains was found in a later genetic analysis and replicated in an independent cohort. The presence/absence analyses assumed that sequencing depth was roughly uniform across donors, and that assumption may not be true. A later genetic analysis reported fewer N-insertions in productive TCRs among donors in an Asian-associated ancestry cluster than the approximately 700-donor mean. At a false discovery rate of 0.05, a later analysis linked 16,951 TCR beta sequences to specific HLA alleles. Strong co-occurrence of HLA alleles, especially DR and DQ, made assigning TCR associations to individual alleles difficult. In a later analysis, most CMV-associated TCR beta chains were found to appear HLA-restricted, with HLA associations seemingly driven largely by CMV exposure. The earlier analysis of 587 of the donors excluded 15 to 20 rarely observed V segments, including chromosome 9 orphons, because counts were too low. Three of the identified cytomegalovirus-associated TCR beta chains were confirmed in vitro to be specific for cytomegalovirus antigens. Broadly in line with IMGT annotations, most TCR beta V segments showed up in productive rearrangements about 87% or about 30% of the time in an earlier analysis of under 700 of the donors. The classifier was reported to diagnose cytomegalovirus status with high specificity and sensitivity in both the original and validation cohorts. Immune exposure information for the cohort was limited to CMV serostatus. A further reported finding was that TCR beta sequences accurately predicted the HLA-A and HLA-B alleles for most subjects in the first cohort. The study listed 150 to 200 TCR beta chains as associated with cytomegalovirus. It was suggested by the authors that the approach could potentially be generalized to other disease states and immunological phenotypes.

The cohort comprised around 690 healthy bone marrow donors. At the time of sampling, all cohort members were nominally healthy, though unrecorded immune exposures were likely present. The donor was CMV seronegative and was included in the group of around 320 seronegative cohort members. Every donor gave a peripheral blood sample, and the peripheral blood mononuclear cells from that sample were used for TCR beta sequencing. The Qiagen DNeasy Blood Extraction Kit was used to extract genomic DNA from the blood cell samples. The sequence came from a boy between 10 and 17 years old in good health and CMV-seronegative. The specimen sequenced was PBMCs. The receptor chain draws on TRBV19 and TRBJ1-2; the D gene is perhaps TRBD1, from 5 matching bases. The DNA sequence is given as TGTGCCAGTAGTATGGGCCCAGGAGGGGTCTATGGCTACACCTTC. Translated, it reads CASSMGPGGVYGYTF. The reference TRBV19 and TRBJ1-2 proteins fill in what lies around the CDR3, so the full variable domain reads DGGITQSPKYLFRKEGQNVTLSCEQNLNHDAMYWYRQDPGQGLRLIYYSQIVNDFQKGDIAEGYSVSREKKESFPLTVTSAQKNPTAFYLCASSMGPGGVYGYTFGSGTRLTVV.